This T cell receptor beta chain derives from a study of blood T cell repertoires in COVID-19. Study in general: The study drew acute and convalescent COVID-19 samples from the United States, Italy and Spain. Sources were T cells, B-cell-depleted T cells, or PBMCs; the material itself was cDNA or gDNA.

Per the original methods: By means of reference gene primer amplification, nucleated cell counts were estimated. Method: immunoSEQ multiplex PCR; TCRdb's copy keeps in-frame clones and lacks some. The V and J calls and clone size are taken from that table; D and trimming were inferred from the DNA. The sample yields 120,000 to 150,000 clones, approximately 88% seen once. The junction had 8 bases not matched to a gene; V was cut back by 2 bases and J by 5 bases. Germline CDR1 and CDR2: SGHTA and FQGTGA. The CDR3 runs to 16 residues. This clonotype originated in a woman between 50 and 59 years old with acute or convalescent COVID-19. The gene calls are TRBV7-3 and TRBJ2-2; 7 nucleotides align to TRBD2. Specimen: peripheral blood. CDR3 protein: CASSLAGVIFTGELFF. The CDR3 DNA sequence: TGTGCCAGCAGCTTAGCGGGGGTGATCTTTACCGGGGAGCTGTTTTTT.